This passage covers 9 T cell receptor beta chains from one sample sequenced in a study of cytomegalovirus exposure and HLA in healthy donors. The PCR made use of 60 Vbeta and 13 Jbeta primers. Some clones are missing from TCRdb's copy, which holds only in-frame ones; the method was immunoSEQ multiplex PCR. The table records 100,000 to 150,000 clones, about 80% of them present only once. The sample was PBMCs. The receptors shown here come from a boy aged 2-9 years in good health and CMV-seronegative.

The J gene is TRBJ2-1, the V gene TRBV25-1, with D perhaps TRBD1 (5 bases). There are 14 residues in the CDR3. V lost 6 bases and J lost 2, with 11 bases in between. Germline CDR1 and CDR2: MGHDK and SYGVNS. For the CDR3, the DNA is TGTGCCAGCAGCGCAGGGAAGGCCTACAATGAGCAGTTCTTC. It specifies CASSAGKAYNEQFF.

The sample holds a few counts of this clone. CDR3 sequence reads: CASSRADPGLSEQFF. CDR3 DNA sequence: TGTGCCAGCAGCCGCGCGGACCCGGGACTTAGTGAGCAGTTCTTC. V usage is TRBV14 and J usage is TRBJ2-1; maybe TRBD2 (6 bases). Germline values: CDR1 SGHDN, CDR2 FVKESK. The CDR3 has 15 amino acids. V was trimmed by 4 bases and J by 9 bases, leaving 19 bases between them.

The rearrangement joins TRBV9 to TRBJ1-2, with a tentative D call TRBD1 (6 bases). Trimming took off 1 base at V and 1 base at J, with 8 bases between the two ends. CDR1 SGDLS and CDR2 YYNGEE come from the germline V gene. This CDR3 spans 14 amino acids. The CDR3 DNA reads TGTGCCAGCAGCGTAAACAGGGATAACTATGGCTACACCTTC. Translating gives CASSVNRDNYGYTF. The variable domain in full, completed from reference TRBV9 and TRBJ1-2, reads DSGVTQTPKHLITATGQRVTLRCSPRSGDLSVYWYQQSLDQGLQFLIQYYNGEERAKGNILERFSAQQFPDLHSELNLSSLELGDSALYFCASSVNRDNYGYTFGSGTRLTVV.

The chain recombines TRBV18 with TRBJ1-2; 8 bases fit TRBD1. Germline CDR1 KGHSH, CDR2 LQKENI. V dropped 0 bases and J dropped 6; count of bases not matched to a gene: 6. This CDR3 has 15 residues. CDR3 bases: TGTGCCAGCTCACCACCCCCAGGGGGCATGGATGGCTACACCTTC. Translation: CASSPPPGGMDGYTF.

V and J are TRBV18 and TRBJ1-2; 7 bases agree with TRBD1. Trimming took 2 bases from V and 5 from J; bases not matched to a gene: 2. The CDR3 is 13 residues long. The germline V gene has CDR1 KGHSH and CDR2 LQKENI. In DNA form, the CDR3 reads TGTGCCAGCTCACCAGGACAGGAGTATGGCTACACCTTC. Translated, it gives CASSPGQEYGYTF.

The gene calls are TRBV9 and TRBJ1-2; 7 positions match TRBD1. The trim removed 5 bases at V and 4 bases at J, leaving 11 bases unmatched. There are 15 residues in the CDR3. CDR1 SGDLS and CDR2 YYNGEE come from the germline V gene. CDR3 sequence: CASSPQDRLIYGYTF. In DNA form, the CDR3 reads TGTGCCAGCAGTCCCCAGGACAGGTTAATCTATGGCTACACCTTC.

This chain's CDR3 is CASSLRVQGGTEAFF. CDR3 bases: TGTGCCAGCAGCTTGAGGGTGCAGGGAGGCACTGAAGCTTTCTTT. The chain uses TRBV5-6 and TRBJ1-1, with a weak D call TRBD1 (5 bases). CDR3 size: 15 residues. Trimming left V 1 base short and J 4 bases short, with 14 bases between. CDR1 is SGHDT and CDR2 is YYEEEE in the germline V gene.

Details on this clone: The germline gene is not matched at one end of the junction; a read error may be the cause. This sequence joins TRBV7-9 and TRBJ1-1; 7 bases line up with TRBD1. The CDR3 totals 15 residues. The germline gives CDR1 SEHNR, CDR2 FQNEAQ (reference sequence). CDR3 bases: TGTTCCAGCAGCTTAACAGCAGGGGGTTTCACTGAAGCTTTCTTT. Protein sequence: CSSSLTAGGFTEAFF.

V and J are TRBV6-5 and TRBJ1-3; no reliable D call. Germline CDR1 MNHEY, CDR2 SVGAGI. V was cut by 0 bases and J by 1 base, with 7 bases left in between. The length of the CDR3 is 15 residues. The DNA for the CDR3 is TGTGCCAGCAGTTACTCACCAGGTTCTGGAAACACCATATATTTT. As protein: CASSYSPGSGNTIYF.